This T cell receptor (beta chain) appears in the sequencing data of a study of early T cells in non-severe SARS-CoV-2 infection. Across the whole study: Sequencing was performed on bulk RNA from unsorted whole blood, leaving chains unpaired. Study-wide results and caveats: VDJdb-based matching was biased toward anti-spike CD8 responses and missed private and CD4 specificities.

In this sample, this clonotype turned up many times. Its target is not known. Deletions cut 2 bases from V and 1 base from J, with 17 bases between. The CDR3 spans 17 residues. The V gene's germline CDR1 is WNHNN and CDR2 SYGVQD (reference sequence). As part of library construction, unique molecular identifiers were attached to individual cDNA molecules. TCRdb itself ran the 5' RACE reads through MiXCR, one entry per CDR3 protein. The sample lists approximately 18,000 distinct CDR3 sequences, about 5% occurring once. The sample comprised whole blood. The chain employs TRBV10-1 and TRBJ1-2; D not certain. The sequence was collected from an adult who was a healthcare worker with PCR-confirmed SARS-CoV-2 infection or an uninfected control (not recorded which). As DNA, the CDR3 is TGCGCCAGCAGTGAGCCGGAAATGTGGCAGATTAACTATGGCTACACCTTC. Amino acid sequence: CASSEPEMWQINYGYTF.